One sample yielded the 24 T cell receptor beta chains listed below, sequenced in a study of cytomegalovirus exposure and HLA in healthy donors. Researchers ran the PCR with 60 Vbeta and 13 Jbeta primers. Assay used: immunoSEQ multiplex PCR; TCRdb lists only in-frame clones, some missing. The table has under 100,000 clones, approximately 70% seen once. Sequences were obtained from PBMCs. The receptors were sampled from a woman between 45 and 60 years old in good health and CMV-seropositive.

The V call is TRBV29-1, the J call TRBJ1-1, with unresolved D. The V end was cut by 4 bases, the J end by 11 bases, with 5 bases between. The CDR3 runs to 8 residues. Per the germline V gene, CDR1 is SQVTM and CDR2 is ANQGSEA. CDR3 sequence reads: CSVGEAFF. As DNA, the CDR3 is TGCAGCGTTGGCGAGGCTTTCTTT.

This clone was counted between two and nine times. The chain joins TRBV6-1 to TRBJ1-4; no clear D. Trimming pared 3 bases from V and 8 bases from J, leaving 13 bases between. The germline CDR1 and CDR2 sequences are MNHNS and SASEGT. The CDR3 is 14 amino acids. The CDR3 loop reads CASSEEGGMEKLFF. CDR3 coding DNA: TGTGCCAGCAGTGAGGAGGGCGGGATGGAAAAACTGTTTTTT.

This chain joins TRBV13 and TRBJ2-3, with 9 nucleotides matching TRBD2. Germline CDR1 PRHDT, CDR2 FYEKMQ (reference sequence). This CDR3 is 15 amino acids long. Trimming removed 7 bases from V and 3 bases from J; junction bases left unmatched: 8. The CDR3 bases are TGTGCCAGCATTCGGGCGGGAGGGGAAACAGATACGCAGTATTTT. Translating gives CASIRAGGETDTQYF.

A note on this clone: The identical CDR3 is also encoded by other nucleotide sequences in the sample. V usage is TRBV30 and J usage is TRBJ2-7; TRBD2 agrees at 9 bases. Germline-derived CDR1 and CDR2 are GTSNPN and SVGIG (reference sequence). The CDR3 consists of 13 residues. The junction had 10 bases not matched to a gene; V was cut back by 7 bases and J by 6 bases. The CDR3 DNA follows: TGTGCCTCGGGGCCGGGACTAGCATTCGAGCAGTACTTC. Translation gives CASGPGLAFEQYF. The full variable domain, completed using reference TRBV30 and TRBJ2-7, is SQTIHQWPATLVQPVGSPLSLECTVEGTSNPNLYWYRQAAGRGLQLLFYSVGIGQISSEVPQNLSASRPQDRQFILSSKKLLLSDSGFYLCASGPGLAFEQYFGPGTRLTVT.

The V call is TRBV7-2, the J call TRBJ2-7, with 8 bases aligning to TRBD2. V gave up 2 bases and J gave up 6 bases; unmatched junction bases: 6. This CDR3 spans 14 amino acids. Germline assignment: CDR1 SGHTA and CDR2 FQGNSA. DNA of the CDR3: TGTGCCAGCAGCTTAAATGCGGGAGGAAGCGAGCAGTACTTC. Amino acids: CASSLNAGGSEQYF.

This chain uses TRBV6-5 with TRBJ1-1; D not certain. In germline, CDR1 is MNHEY, CDR2 SVGAGI. The CDR3 spans 14 residues. V dropped 2 bases and J dropped 1 base, with 8 bases sitting between them. The CDR3 sequence: CASSYNSRNTEAFF. The CDR3, as DNA: TGTGCCAGCAGTTACAATAGCAGGAACACTGAAGCTTTCTTT.

This chain links TRBV7-3 with TRBJ1-2; 7 bases fit TRBD1. The ends lost 5 bases at V and 2 bases at J; junction bases unmatched: 5. Looked up from germline, CDR1 is SGHTA and CDR2 is FQGTGA. The CDR3 runs 14 residues. DNA of the CDR3: TGTGCCAGCAGCCCCATGGGACAGAACTATGGCTACACCTTC. It translates to CASSPMGQNYGYTF. The variable domain in full, with the rest retrieved from reference TRBV7-3 and TRBJ1-2, is GAGVSQTPSNKVTEKGKYVELRCDPISGHTALYWYRQSLGQGPEFLIYFQGTGAADDSGLPNDRFFAVRPEGSVSTLKIQRTERGDSAVYLCASSPMGQNYGYTFGSGTRLTVV.

This sequence joins TRBV27 and TRBJ2-7; TRBD2 agrees at 7 bases. The CDR3 extends over 12 amino acids. The V segment lost 11 bases and the J segment 5 bases; nucleotides outside the gene matches: 9. CDR1 and CDR2 from the germline V gene are MNHEY and SMNVEV (reference sequence). The chain's CDR3 is CAAGGSPNEQYF. The CDR3 DNA follows: TGTGCCGCCGGGGGGTCTCCCAACGAGCAGTACTTC.

The chain employs TRBV28 and TRBJ2-5, with a possible D match to TRBD1 (5 bases). The assigned J gene may be wrong: the sequence end matches TRBJ2-7 better. CDR1 and CDR2 (germline): MDHEN, SYDVKM. There are 15 residues in the CDR3. CDR3 DNA sequence: TGTGCCAGCAGTTTACGGGCAGGGTGGTCCTACGAGCAGTACTTC. Its translation: CASSLRAGWSYEQYF.

This clone occurred a few times. This rearrangement joins TRBV30 to TRBJ2-7; perhaps TRBD2 as D (6 bases). Germline V gene lookup returns CDR1 GTSNPN and CDR2 SVGIG (reference sequence). The CDR3 sequence is 13 residues long. Trimming cost V 4 bases and J 2 bases, with 12 bases left between them. The CDR3 DNA sequence: TGTGCCTGGAACTATGGCGGGGCCTACGAGCAGTACTTC. As protein: CAWNYGGAYEQYF.

The chain recombines TRBV10-3 with TRBJ2-2; 10 bases match TRBD1. After removal of 10 bases from V and 1 base from J, the junction contained 3 bases not matched to a gene. This CDR3 is built from 14 residues. Germline CDR1 reads ENHRY; CDR2 reads SYGVKD. DNA of the CDR3: TGTGCCACAAGGACAGGGGGGAACACCGGGGAGCTGTTTTTT. Translation gives CATRTGGNTGELFF.

V and J are TRBV6-5 and TRBJ1-4; 7 bases are a match to TRBD1. CDR3 length: 16 residues. Trimming at V came to 2 bases and at J to 2 bases, leaving 5 bases not matched to a gene. Per the germline V gene, CDR1 is MNHEY and CDR2 is SVGAGI. CDR3 sequence (DNA): TGTGCCAGCAGTTACGGGCCAGGGGGGACTAATGAAAAACTGTTTTTT. Its protein is CASSYGPGGTNEKLFF.

The genes are TRBV19 and TRBJ1-5; TRBD1 agrees at 7 bases. The CDR3 runs to 15 residues. The V and J ends lost 8 bases and 2 bases, in that order; junction bases with no gene match: 9. Germline V gene sequence: CDR1 LNHDA, CDR2 SQIVND (reference sequence). Here the CDR3 DNA reads TGTGCCAGTGATAACCGGGACAGAGGCAATCAGCCCCAGCATTTT. It yields the protein CASDNRDRGNQPQHF.

The table lists this clone with a few counts. The chain carries TRBV4-3 and TRBJ2-5; D uncertain. The J call may be incorrect, as the DNA end agrees better with TRBJ2-7. CDR1 and CDR2 (germline): LGHNA, YSLEER. The CDR3 loop spans 15 amino acids. This CDR3 reads CASSQDWVQSYEQYF. The CDR3 coding sequence is TGCGCCAGCAGCCAAGATTGGGTACAGTCCTACGAGCAGTACTTC.

The chain has TRBV2 and TRBJ1-3; a weak D match, TRBD1 (6 bases). Deletions cut 6 bases from V and 9 bases from J, with 18 bases between. Germline CDR1 and CDR2: SNHLY and FYNNEI. The CDR3 has 14 residues. Here the CDR3 reads CASSAGDPRVTIYF. The CDR3 DNA is TGTGCCAGCAGCGCAGGGGACCCTCGCGTCACCATATATTTT.

The chain is built from TRBV28 and TRBJ2-1; TRBD1 agrees at 8 bases. The germline V gene encodes CDR1 MDHEN and CDR2 SYDVKM. The CDR3 is 15 residues long. V lost 5 bases, J lost 7 bases, and 10 bases stayed unmatched. CDR3: CASSPWTGNYNEQFF. CDR3 nucleotide sequence: TGTGCCAGCAGTCCTTGGACAGGGAACTATAATGAGCAGTTCTTC.

The chain recombines TRBV30 with TRBJ2-2; D remains ambiguous. Trimming took 4 bases from V and 5 from J, leaving 8 bases between them. The V gene's germline CDR1 is GTSNPN and CDR2 SVGIG (reference sequence). The CDR3 spans 12 residues. This CDR3 is CAWTKRTGELFF. The CDR3, as DNA: TGTGCCTGGACCAAGCGAACCGGGGAGCTGTTTTTT.

The chain combines TRBV28 with TRBJ2-5, with TRBD2 matching 9 bases. The DNA end is a closer match to TRBJ2-7, so the J assignment may be wrong. The germline V gene has CDR1 MDHEN and CDR2 SYDVKM. This CDR3 region has 14 residues. CDR3 sequence: CASSRTSETYEQYF. CDR3 in DNA: TGTGCCAGCAGCCGGACTAGCGAGACCTACGAGCAGTACTTC.

The genes are TRBV6-1 and TRBJ1-2; no clear D gene. Trimming shortened V by 5 bases and J by 9 bases, and 16 bases separated the two germline ends. CDR1 MNHNS and CDR2 SASEGT come from the germline V gene. The CDR3 is 13 amino acids. The CDR3 DNA follows: TGTGCCAGCAGTTCCCCAGGTGGCTTAAGCTACACCTTC. It specifies CASSSPGGLSYTF.

This clone was observed a handful of times. The chain has TRBV5-1 and TRBJ1-5, with D perhaps matching TRBD1 (6 bases). Deletions cut 7 bases from V and 4 bases from J, with 12 bases between. Germline CDR1 reads SGHRS; CDR2 reads YFSETQ. CDR3 size: 13 residues. The CDR3, as DNA: TGCGCCAGCCGGCGGGGGCGGAATCAGCCCCAGCATTTT. Amino acids: CASRRGRNQPQHF.

This clone was observed a handful of times. This rearrangement joins TRBV2 to TRBJ1-5; D gene unclear. The CDR3 consists of 13 residues. Germline V gene sequence: CDR1 SNHLY, CDR2 FYNNEI. V was shortened by 0 bases and J by 9 bases, with 9 bases between the two germline ends. The CDR3 reads CASSEAGAGPQHF. In nucleotides, the CDR3 is TGTGCCAGCAGTGAAGCGGGTGCAGGGCCCCAGCATTTT.

The genes are TRBV6-6 and TRBJ1-1; TRBD1 is a possible D gene (5 bases). The CDR3 spans 14 residues. V was clipped by 0 bases and J by 1 base, with 6 bases between them. Germline CDR1 and CDR2: MNHNY and SVGAGI (reference sequence). Here the CDR3 reads CASSYSGANTEAFF. The CDR3 nucleotides read TGTGCCAGCAGTTACTCAGGGGCGAACACTGAAGCTTTCTTT.

This sequence joins TRBV28 and TRBJ2-7, with TRBD2 matching over 11 bases. Germline values: CDR1 MDHEN, CDR2 SYDVKM. V gave up 8 bases and J gave up 4 bases; unmatched junction bases: 10. This CDR3 comprises 15 residues. This CDR3 reads CASVASGLADYEQYF. In DNA form, the CDR3 reads TGTGCCAGCGTTGCATCGGGACTAGCGGATTACGAGCAGTACTTC.

The rearrangement uses TRBV28 and TRBJ1-2; 11 bases map to TRBD1. The CDR3 consists of 16 residues. Germline CDR1 MDHEN, CDR2 SYDVKM. Germline trimming cut 4 bases from V and 8 bases from J; bases unmatched to any gene: 12. This chain's CDR3 is CASSSTLGQGAYGYTF. In nucleotides, the CDR3 is TGTGCCAGCAGTTCAACCCTAGGACAGGGGGCTTACGGCTACACCTTC.